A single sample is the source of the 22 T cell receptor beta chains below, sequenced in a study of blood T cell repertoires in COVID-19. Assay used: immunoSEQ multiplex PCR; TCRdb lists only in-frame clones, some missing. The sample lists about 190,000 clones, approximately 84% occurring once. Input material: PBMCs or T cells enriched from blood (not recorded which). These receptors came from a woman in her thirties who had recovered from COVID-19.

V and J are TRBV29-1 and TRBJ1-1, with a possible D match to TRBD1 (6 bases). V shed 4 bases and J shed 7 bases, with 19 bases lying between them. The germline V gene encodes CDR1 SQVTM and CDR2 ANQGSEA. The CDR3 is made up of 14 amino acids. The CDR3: CSVGSRTAQLEAFF. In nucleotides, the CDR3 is TGCAGCGTTGGTTCCCGGACAGCACAACTTGAAGCTTTCTTT.

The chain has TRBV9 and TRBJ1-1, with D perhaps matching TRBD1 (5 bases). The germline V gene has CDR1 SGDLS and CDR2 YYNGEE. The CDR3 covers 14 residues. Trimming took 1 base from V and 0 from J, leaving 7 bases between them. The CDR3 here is CASSVLDMNTEAFF. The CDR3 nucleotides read TGTGCCAGCAGCGTATTGGACATGAACACTGAAGCTTTCTTT.

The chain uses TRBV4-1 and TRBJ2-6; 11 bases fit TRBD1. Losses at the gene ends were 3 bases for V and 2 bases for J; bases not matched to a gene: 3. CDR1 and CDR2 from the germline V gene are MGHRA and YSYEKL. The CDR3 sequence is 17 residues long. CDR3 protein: CASSHRTGGTGANVLTF. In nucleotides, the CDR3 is TGCGCCAGCAGCCACCGGACAGGGGGCACTGGGGCCAACGTCCTGACTTTC.

CDR3 residues: CASSQVTGRTEAFF. CDR3 in DNA: TGTGCCAGCAGCCAAGTTACAGGACGCACTGAAGCTTTCTTT. The V and J genes are TRBV14 and TRBJ1-1; TRBD1 might be the D (5 bases). The V gene lost 1 base and the J gene lost 4 bases, with 10 bases spanning the gap. CDR1 is SGHDN, CDR2 FVKESK, per germline. This CDR3 has 14 amino acids.

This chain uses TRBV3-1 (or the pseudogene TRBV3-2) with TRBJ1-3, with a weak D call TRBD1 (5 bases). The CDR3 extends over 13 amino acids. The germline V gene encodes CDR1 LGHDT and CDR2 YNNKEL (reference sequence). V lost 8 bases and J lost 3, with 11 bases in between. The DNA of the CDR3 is TGTGCCAGCCAGGGAAGCCTTGGAAACACCATATATTTT. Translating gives CASQGSLGNTIYF.

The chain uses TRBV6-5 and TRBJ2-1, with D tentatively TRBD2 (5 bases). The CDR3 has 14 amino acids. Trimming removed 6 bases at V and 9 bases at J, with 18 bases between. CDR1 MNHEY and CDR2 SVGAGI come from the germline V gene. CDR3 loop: CASSWAGSEGEQFF. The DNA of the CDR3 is TGTGCCAGCAGCTGGGCCGGCAGCGAGGGTGAGCAGTTCTTC.

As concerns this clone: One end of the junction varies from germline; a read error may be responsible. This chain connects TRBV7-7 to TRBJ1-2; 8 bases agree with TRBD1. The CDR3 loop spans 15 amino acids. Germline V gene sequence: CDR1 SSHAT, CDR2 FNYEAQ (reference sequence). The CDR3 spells CASSLEQGANYGYTF. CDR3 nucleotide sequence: TGTGCTAGCAGCTTAGAACAGGGGGCTAACTATGGCTACACCTTC.

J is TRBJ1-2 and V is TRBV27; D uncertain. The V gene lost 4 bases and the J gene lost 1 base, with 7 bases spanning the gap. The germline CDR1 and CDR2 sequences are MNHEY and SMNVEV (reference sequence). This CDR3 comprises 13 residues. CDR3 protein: CASSSYGNYGYTF. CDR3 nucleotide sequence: TGTGCCAGCAGTTCTTACGGTAACTATGGCTACACCTTC.

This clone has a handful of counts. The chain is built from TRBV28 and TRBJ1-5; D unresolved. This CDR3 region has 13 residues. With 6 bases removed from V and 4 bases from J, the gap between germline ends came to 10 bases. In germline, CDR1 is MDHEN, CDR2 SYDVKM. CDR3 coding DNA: TGTGCCAGCAGCACTAACAATAATCAGCCCCAGCATTTT. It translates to CASSTNNNQPQHF.

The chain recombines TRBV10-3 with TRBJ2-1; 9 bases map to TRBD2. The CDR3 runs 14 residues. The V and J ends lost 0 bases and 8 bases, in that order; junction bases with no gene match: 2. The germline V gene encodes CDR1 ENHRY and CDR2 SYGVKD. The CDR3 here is CAISESSGGYEQFF. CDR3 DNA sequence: TGTGCCATCAGTGAGTCAAGCGGGGGGTATGAGCAGTTCTTC.

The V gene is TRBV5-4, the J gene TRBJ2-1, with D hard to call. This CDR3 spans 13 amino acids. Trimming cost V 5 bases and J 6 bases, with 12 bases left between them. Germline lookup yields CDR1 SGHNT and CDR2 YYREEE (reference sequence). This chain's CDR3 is CASSSFLGNEQFF. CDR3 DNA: TGTGCCAGCAGTTCTTTTCTCGGCAATGAGCAGTTCTTC.

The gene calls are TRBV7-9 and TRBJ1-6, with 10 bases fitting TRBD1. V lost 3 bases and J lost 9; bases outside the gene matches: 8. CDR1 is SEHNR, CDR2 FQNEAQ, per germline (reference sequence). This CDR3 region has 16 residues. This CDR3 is CASSFFPGQGTSPLHF. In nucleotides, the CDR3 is TGTGCCAGCAGCTTTTTTCCGGGACAGGGGACTTCACCCCTCCACTTT.

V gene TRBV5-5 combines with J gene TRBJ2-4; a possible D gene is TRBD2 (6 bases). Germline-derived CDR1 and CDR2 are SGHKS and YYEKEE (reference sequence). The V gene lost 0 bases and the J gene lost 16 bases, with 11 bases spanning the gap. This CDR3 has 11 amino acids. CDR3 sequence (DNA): TGTGCCAGCAGCTTGGGGCGGGAACATTACTTC. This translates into CASSLGREHYF.

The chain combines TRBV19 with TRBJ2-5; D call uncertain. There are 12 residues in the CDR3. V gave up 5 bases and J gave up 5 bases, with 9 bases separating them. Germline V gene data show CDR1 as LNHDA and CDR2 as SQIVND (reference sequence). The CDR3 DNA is TGTGCCAGTAGTGATACCGGGGAGACCCAGTACTTC. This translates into CASSDTGETQYF.

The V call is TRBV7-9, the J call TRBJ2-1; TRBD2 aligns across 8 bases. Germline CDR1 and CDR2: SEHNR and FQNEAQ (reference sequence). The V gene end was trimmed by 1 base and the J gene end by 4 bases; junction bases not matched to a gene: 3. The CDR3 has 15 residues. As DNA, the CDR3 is TGTGCCAGCAGCTTAGGTAGCGGGACGTACAATGAGCAGTTCTTC. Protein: CASSLGSGTYNEQFF.

The CDR3 loop reads CATSPGGNGELFF. CDR3 sequence (DNA): TGTGCCACCAGTCCCGGAGGGAACGGGGAGCTGTTTTTT. The rearrangement uses TRBV24-1 and TRBJ2-2, with D possibly being TRBD2 (6 bases). This CDR3 has 13 amino acids. V lost 6 bases and J 7 bases, leaving 11 bases between the germline ends. Germline CDR1 and CDR2: KGHDR and SFDVKD.

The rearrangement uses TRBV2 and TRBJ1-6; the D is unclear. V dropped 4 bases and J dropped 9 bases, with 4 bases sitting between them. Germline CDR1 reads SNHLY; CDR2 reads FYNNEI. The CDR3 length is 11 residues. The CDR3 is CASSGGSPLHF. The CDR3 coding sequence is TGTGCCAGCAGTGGCGGTTCACCCCTCCACTTT.

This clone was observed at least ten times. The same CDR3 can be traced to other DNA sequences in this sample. CDR3 region: CATSDLDRDTGELFF. The CDR3 bases are TGTGCCACCAGTGACCTGGACAGGGACACCGGGGAGCTGTTTTTT. The chain uses TRBV24-1 and TRBJ2-2; 8 positions match TRBD1. The length of the CDR3 is 15 residues. The germline V gene has CDR1 KGHDR and CDR2 SFDVKD. Trimming cost V 4 bases and J 3 bases; bases outside gene matches: 3.

CDR3 protein: CASSGEYNEQFF. The CDR3 DNA is TGTGCCAGCAGTGGGGAGTACAATGAGCAGTTCTTC. The chain employs TRBV28 and TRBJ2-1; a weak D match, TRBD2 (5 bases). The germline gives CDR1 MDHEN, CDR2 SYDVKM. The CDR3 covers 12 residues. V was shortened by 5 bases and J by 4 bases, with 6 bases between the two germline ends.

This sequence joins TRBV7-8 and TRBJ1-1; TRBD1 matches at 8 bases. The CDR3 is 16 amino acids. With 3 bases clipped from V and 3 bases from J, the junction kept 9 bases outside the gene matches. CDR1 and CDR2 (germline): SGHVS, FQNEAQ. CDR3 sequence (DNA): TGTGCCAGCAGCTTTGGCGGACAGGGATGGGACACTGAAGCTTTCTTT. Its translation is CASSFGGQGWDTEAFF.

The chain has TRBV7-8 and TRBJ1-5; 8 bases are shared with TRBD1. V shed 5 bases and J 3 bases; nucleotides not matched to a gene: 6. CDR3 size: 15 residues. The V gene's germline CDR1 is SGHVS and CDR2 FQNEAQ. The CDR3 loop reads CASSARTGNNQPQHF. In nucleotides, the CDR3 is TGTGCCAGCAGCGCTAGGACAGGGAACAATCAGCCCCAGCATTTT.

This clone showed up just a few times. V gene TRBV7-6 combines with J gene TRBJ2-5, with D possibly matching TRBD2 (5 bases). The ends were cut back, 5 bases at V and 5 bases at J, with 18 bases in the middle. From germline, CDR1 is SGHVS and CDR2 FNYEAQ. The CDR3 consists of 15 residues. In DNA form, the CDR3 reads TGTGCCAGCAGCCCCGGGGTGGGCCGGGCGGAGACCCAGTACTTC. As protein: CASSPGVGRAETQYF.